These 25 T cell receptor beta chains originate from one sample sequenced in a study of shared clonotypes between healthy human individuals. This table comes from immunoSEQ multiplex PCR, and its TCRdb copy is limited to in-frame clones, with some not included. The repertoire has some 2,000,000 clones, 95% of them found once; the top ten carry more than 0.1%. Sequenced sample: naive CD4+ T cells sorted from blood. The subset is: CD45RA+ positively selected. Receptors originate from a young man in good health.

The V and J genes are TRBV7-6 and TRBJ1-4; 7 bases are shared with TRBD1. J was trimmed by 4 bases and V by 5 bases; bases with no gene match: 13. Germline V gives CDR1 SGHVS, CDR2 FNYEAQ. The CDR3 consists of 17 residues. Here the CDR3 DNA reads TGTGCCAGCAGCCCGGAGACAGGGCTTGGGGATAATGAAAAACTGTTTTTT. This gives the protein CASSPETGLGDNEKLFF.

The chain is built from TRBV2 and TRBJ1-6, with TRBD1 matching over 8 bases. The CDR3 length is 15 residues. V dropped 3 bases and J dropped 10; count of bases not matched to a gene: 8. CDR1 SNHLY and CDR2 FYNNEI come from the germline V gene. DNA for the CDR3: TGTGCCAGCAGTGATGAAGGACAGGGTTTGTCACCCCTCCACTTT. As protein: CASSDEGQGLSPLHF.

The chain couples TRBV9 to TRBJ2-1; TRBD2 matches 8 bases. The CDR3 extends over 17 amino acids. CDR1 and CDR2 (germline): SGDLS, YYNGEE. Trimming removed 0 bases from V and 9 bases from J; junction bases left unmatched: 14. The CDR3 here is CASSVEDGRALGGEQFF. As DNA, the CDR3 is TGTGCCAGCAGCGTAGAAGACGGGAGGGCCTTAGGGGGTGAGCAGTTCTTC.

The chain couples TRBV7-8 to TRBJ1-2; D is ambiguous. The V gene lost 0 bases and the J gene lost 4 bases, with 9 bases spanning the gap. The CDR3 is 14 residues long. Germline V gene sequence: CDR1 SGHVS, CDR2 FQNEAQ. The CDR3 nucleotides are TGTGCCAGCAGCTTAGCGGTGGAGGTCTATGGCTACACCTTC. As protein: CASSLAVEVYGYTF.

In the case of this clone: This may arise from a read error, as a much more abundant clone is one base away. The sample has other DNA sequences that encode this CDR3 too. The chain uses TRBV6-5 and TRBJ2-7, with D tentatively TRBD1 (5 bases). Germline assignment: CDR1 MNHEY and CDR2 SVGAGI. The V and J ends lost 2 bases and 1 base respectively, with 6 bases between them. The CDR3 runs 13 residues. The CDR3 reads CASSYQGSYEQYF. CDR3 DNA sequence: TGTGCCAGCAGTTACCAGGGATCCTACGAGCAGTACTTC.

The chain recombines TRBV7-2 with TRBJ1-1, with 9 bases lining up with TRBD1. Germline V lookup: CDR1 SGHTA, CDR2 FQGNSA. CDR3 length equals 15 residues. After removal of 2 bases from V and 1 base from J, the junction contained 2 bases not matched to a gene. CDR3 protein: CASSLLGQGNTEAFF. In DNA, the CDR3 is TGTGCCAGCAGCTTATTGGGACAGGGGAACACTGAAGCTTTCTTT.

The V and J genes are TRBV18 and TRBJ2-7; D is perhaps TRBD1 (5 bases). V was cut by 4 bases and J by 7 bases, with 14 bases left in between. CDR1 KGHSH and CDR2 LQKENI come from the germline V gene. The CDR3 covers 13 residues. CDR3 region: CASSLEQVGEQYF. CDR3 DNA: TGTGCCAGCTCACTCGAACAGGTCGGGGAGCAGTACTTC.

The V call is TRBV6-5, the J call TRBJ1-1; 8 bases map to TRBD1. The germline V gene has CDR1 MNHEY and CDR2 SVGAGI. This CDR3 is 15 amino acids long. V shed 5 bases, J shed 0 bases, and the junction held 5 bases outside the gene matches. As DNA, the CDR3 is TGTGCCAGCAGTCGACCAGGGGGCATGAACACTGAAGCTTTCTTT. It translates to CASSRPGGMNTEAFF.

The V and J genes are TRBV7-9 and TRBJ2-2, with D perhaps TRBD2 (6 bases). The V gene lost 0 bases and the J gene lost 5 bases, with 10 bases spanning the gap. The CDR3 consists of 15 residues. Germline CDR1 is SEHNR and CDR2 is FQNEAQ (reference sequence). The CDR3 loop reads CASSLARDSTGELFF. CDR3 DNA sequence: TGTGCCAGCAGCTTAGCCCGGGACTCGACCGGGGAGCTGTTTTTT.

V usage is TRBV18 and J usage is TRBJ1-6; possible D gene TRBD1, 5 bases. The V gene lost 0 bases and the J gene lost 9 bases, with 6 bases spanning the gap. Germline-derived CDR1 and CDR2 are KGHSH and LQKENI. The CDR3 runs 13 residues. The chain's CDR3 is CASSPPGTSPLHF. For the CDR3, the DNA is TGTGCCAGCTCACCACCGGGGACTTCACCCCTCCACTTT.

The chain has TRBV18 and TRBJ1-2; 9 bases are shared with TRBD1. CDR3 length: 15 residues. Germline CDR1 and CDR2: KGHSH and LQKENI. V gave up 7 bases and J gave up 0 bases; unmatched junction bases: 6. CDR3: CASLTGTGTNYGYTF. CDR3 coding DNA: TGTGCCAGCTTAACCGGGACAGGGACTAACTATGGCTACACCTTC.

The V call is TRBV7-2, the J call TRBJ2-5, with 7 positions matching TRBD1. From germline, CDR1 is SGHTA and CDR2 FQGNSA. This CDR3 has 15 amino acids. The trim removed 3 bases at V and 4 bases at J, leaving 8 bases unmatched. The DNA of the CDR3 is TGTGCCAGCAGCTTCCGGACAGGATCGCGAGAGACCCAGTACTTC. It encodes CASSFRTGSRETQYF.

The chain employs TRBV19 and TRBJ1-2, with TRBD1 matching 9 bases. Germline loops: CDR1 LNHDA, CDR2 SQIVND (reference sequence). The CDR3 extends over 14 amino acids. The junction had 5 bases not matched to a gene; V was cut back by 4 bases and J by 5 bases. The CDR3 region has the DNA TGTGCCAGTAGTAGGGACAGGGAAAGATATGGCTACACCTTC. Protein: CASSRDRERYGYTF.

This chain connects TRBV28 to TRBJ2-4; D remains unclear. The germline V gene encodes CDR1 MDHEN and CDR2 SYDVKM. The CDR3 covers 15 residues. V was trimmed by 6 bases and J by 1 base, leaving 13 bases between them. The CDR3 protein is CASSPAMVAKNIQYF. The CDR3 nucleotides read TGTGCCAGCAGCCCGGCAATGGTGGCCAAAAACATTCAGTACTTC.

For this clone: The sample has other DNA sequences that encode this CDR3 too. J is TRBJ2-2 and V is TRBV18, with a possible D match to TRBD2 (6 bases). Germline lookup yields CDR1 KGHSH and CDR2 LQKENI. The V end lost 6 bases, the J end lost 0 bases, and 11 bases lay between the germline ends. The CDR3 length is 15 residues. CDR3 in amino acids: CASSQGLANTGELFF. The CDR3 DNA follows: TGTGCCAGCTCTCAGGGACTGGCGAACACCGGGGAGCTGTTTTTT.

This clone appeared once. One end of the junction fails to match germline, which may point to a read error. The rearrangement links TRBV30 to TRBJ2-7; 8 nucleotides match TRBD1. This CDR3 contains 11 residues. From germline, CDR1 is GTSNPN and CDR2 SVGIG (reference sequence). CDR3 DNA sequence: TGTGCCTGGAGTGTACTCGGACAGGGAAACTTC. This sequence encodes CAWSVLGQGNF.

As DNA, the CDR3 is TGTGCCAGCAGCTTGCCGGACACTCGACCGGGACTAGCCCACGAGCAGTACTTC. This sequence encodes CASSLPDTRPGLAHEQYF. The chain employs TRBV7-9 and TRBJ2-7, with 9 bases identical to TRBD2. J lost 5 bases, V lost 3 bases, and 17 bases had no gene match. CDR1 and CDR2 (germline): SEHNR, FQNEAQ (reference sequence). The CDR3 runs to 18 residues.

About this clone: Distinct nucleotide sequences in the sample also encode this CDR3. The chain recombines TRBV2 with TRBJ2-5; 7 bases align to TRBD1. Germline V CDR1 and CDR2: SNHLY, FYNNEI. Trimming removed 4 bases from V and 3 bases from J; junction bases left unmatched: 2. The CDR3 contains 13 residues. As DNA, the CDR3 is TGTGCCAGCAGTGGGGGACAGAAAGAGACCCAGTACTTC. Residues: CASSGGQKETQYF.

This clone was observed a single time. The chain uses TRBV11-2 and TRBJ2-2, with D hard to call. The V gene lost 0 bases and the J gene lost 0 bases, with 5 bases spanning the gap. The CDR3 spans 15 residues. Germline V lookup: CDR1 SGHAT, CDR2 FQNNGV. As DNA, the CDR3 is TGTGCCAGCAGCTTAGAACAGACGAACACCGGGGAGCTGTTTTTT. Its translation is CASSLEQTNTGELFF. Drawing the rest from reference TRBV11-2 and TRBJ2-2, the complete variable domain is EAGVAQSPRYKIIEKRQSVAFWCNPISGHATLYWYQQILGQGPKLLIQFQNNGVVDDSQLPKDRFSAERLKGVDSTLKIQPAKLEDSAVYLCASSLEQTNTGELFFGEGSRLTVL.

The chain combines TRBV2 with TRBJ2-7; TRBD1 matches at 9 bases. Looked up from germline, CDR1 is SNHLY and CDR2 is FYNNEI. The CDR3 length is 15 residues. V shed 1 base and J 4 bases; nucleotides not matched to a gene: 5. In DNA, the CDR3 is TGTGCCAGCAGTGAAGACAGGGGGCCTACTTACGAGCAGTACTTC. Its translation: CASSEDRGPTYEQYF.

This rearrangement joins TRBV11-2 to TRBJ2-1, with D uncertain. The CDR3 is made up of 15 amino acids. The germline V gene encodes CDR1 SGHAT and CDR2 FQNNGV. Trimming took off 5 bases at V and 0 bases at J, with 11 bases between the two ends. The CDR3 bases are TGTGCCAGCAGCCCCGAGCGAGTCTCCTACAATGAGCAGTTCTTC. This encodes CASSPERVSYNEQFF.

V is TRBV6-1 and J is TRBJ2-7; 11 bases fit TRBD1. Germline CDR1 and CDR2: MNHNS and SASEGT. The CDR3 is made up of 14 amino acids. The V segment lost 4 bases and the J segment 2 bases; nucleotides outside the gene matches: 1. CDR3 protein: CASSVDRGPYEQYF. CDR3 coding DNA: TGTGCCAGCAGTGTGGACAGGGGGCCCTACGAGCAGTACTTC.

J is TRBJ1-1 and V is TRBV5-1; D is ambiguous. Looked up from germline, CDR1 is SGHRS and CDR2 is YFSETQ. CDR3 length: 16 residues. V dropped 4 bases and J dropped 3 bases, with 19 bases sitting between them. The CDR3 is CASSPPGEDYHTEAFF. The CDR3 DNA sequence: TGCGCCAGCAGCCCTCCGGGAGAAGACTATCACACTGAAGCTTTCTTT.

CDR3 protein: CAISRIATTSSDEQFF. CDR3 in DNA: TGTGCCATCAGCCGTATAGCCACTACAAGCAGCGATGAGCAGTTCTTC. The chain joins TRBV10-3 to TRBJ2-1; unclear D gene. The length of the CDR3 is 16 residues. The germline V and J ends were trimmed by 6 bases and 8 bases, with 23 bases remaining between them. The germline CDR1 and CDR2 sequences are ENHRY and SYGVKD.

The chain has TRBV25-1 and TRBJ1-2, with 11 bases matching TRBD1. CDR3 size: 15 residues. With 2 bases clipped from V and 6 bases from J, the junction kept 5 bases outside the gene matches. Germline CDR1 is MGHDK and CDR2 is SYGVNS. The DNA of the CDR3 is TGTGCCAGCAGTGAAACCCGGACAGGGGGCCATGGCTACACCTTC. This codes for CASSETRTGGHGYTF.